This TCR beta chain was recorded in a study of T-cell memory formation after mild COVID-19. After 5'RACE with constant-segment primers, TCR alpha and TCR beta cDNA libraries carrying sample barcodes and UMIs were obtained. TCRdb independently ran MiXCR on the 5' RACE reads; one entry per CDR3 protein. The top ten hold approximately 22% of the sample, which has around 200,000 distinct CDR3 sequences, roughly a fifth seen once. The CDR3 loop spans 15 amino acids. V shed 2 bases and J 7 bases; nucleotides not matched to a gene: 4. Germline V gene sequence: CDR1 MGHRA, CDR2 YSYEKL. This chain connects TRBV4-1 to TRBJ2-2; 10 bases line up with TRBD2. The sequenced sample was PBMCs or a T cell subset sorted from them (not recorded which). The origin of this receptor is an adult woman who had mild COVID-19 (a few samples of this study predate the infection). Cell type and time point are not known. In DNA form, the CDR3 reads TGCGCCAGCAGCCAAAGCGGGGGGGCCGTCGGGGAGCTGTTTTTT. Translation gives CASSQSGGAVGELFF.